This T cell receptor beta chain originates from a study of OX40 agonist ivuxolimab in advanced cancers. Turning to the study itself: Averaging about 60 years in age, with a range of roughly 23 to 80, the cohort was more than 75% male. Study-wide results and caveats: Those patients achieving a partial response at 0.1-3.0 mg/kg showed among the lowest clonal expansion.

Germline CDR1 KGHSH, CDR2 LQKENI. The V segment lost 1 base and the J segment 2 bases; nucleotides outside the gene matches: 16. This CDR3 has 20 amino acids. As regards this clone: Antigen specificity is unknown.

The assay was immunoSEQ multiplex PCR, and TCRdb's table has in-frame clones only and misses some. The repertoire holds 97,000 or so clones, with 90% as singletons. The V gene is TRBV18, the J gene TRBJ2-5; the match to TRBD2 covers 10 bases. The clonotype was recovered from an adult with an advanced solid tumor such as melanoma, head and neck, liver or kidney cancer. Here the sequenced sample was CD4+ or CD8+ T cells sorted from blood, taken in a trial of the OX40 agonist ivuxolimab. DNA of the CDR3: TGTGCCAGCTCACCACTTCCCATGGAGCTAGCGGGAGTTGGGCAAGAGACCCAGTACTTC. This translates into CASSPLPMELAGVGQETQYF.